Shown below are 18 T cell receptor beta chains from a single sample sequenced in a study of CD8 T cells in ankylosing spondylitis. In TCRdb, the 5' RACE reads were re-called with MiXCR into one record per CDR3 protein. The profile shows approximately 260,000 distinct CDR3 sequences, about 18% of them singletons. Sequenced: blood, either unsorted or a sorted T cell fraction (not recorded which). Receptors originate from a male donor with ankylosing spondylitis or in good health (not recorded which).

This clonotype was seen many times. This chain joins TRBV4-1 and TRBJ2-5; 8 nucleotides agree with TRBD2. Germline loops: CDR1 MGHRA, CDR2 YSYEKL. This CDR3 spans 14 amino acids. Losses at the gene ends were 4 bases for V and 5 bases for J; bases not matched to a gene: 6. Written as DNA, the CDR3 is TGCGCCAGCAGCCCGGGAGGGCCGTGGGAGACCCAGTACTTC. The encoded protein is CASSPGGPWETQYF.

This clonotype occurred many times. This chain links TRBV3-1 with TRBJ2-7; the D gene is possibly TRBD1 (7 bases). The V gene lost 4 bases and the J gene lost 0 bases, with 10 bases spanning the gap. This CDR3 spans 14 amino acids. The V gene's germline CDR1 is LGHDT and CDR2 YNNKEL (reference sequence). The CDR3 region is CASSPGGSSYEQYF. In DNA form, the CDR3 reads TGTGCCAGCAGCCCAGGGGGGAGCTCCTACGAGCAGTACTTC.

The table lists this clonotype with a count of one. The rearrangement joins TRBV6-1 to TRBJ2-7; TRBD2 is a possible D gene (5 bases). CDR3 length equals 13 residues. Germline V gene data show CDR1 as MNHNS and CDR2 as SASEGT. V was trimmed by 6 bases and J by 0 bases, leaving 9 bases between them. The DNA for the CDR3 is TGTGCCAGCAGGAAGCGGACCTCCTACGAGCAGTACTTC. Protein product: CASRKRTSYEQYF.

This clonotype was picked up a small number of times. CDR3 sequence reads: CASSWGPGGSYEQYF. CDR3 sequence (DNA): TGTGCCAGCAGTTGGGGGCCAGGGGGCTCTTACGAGCAGTACTTC. The chain couples TRBV12-3 or TRBV12-4 to TRBJ2-7; 8 nucleotides align to TRBD1. This CDR3 contains 15 residues. The ends lost 4 bases at V and 4 bases at J; junction bases unmatched: 9.

The table lists this clonotype with a few counts. The genes are TRBV29-1 and TRBJ2-1, with TRBD2 matching 8 bases. J lost 3 bases, V lost 4 bases, and 5 bases had no gene match. The CDR3 covers 14 residues. From germline, CDR1 is SQVTM and CDR2 ANQGSEA. Here the CDR3 reads CSVVVSGDYNEQFF. For the CDR3, the DNA is TGCAGCGTTGTAGTTAGCGGGGACTACAATGAGCAGTTCTTC.

CDR3 nucleotides: TGTGCCAGCAGTTACGCGTGGGGGGGGTATGGCTACACCTTC. Translating gives CASSYAWGGYGYTF. The chain links TRBV6-5 to TRBJ1-2; TRBD1 is a possible D gene (5 bases). Between the trimmed V and J ends, which lost 2 bases and 5 bases, there was a span of 12 bases. The CDR3 length is 14 residues. Germline loops: CDR1 MNHEY, CDR2 SVGAGI.

V gene TRBV15 combines with J gene TRBJ1-6; maybe TRBD1 (6 bases). Germline V gene data show CDR1 as LNHNV and CDR2 as YYDKDF (reference sequence). V lost 5 bases, J lost 10 bases, and 18 bases lay in between. CDR3 length: 15 amino acids. The CDR3 nucleotides read TGTGCCACCAGCGGTTACAGGGATGACGGATCACCCCTCCACTTT. It translates to CATSGYRDDGSPLHF.

The CDR3 here is CASSDPDLNQPQHF. The CDR3 nucleotides read TGTGCCAGTAGCGACCCGGACCTCAATCAGCCCCAGCATTTT. J is TRBJ1-5 and V is TRBV19; D not certain. In germline, CDR1 is LNHDA, CDR2 SQIVND (reference sequence). The CDR3 extends over 14 amino acids. The V gene lost 6 bases and the J gene lost 3 bases, with 12 bases spanning the gap.

The chain links TRBV5-1 to TRBJ2-2; D might be TRBD2 (6 bases). The CDR3 sequence is 16 residues long. Between the trimmed V and J ends, which lost 0 bases and 4 bases, there was a span of 13 bases. Germline CDR1 SGHRS, CDR2 YFSETQ. CDR3 nucleotides: TGCGCCAGCAGCTTGGGATTTCTAGCGAGCACCGGGGAGCTGTTTTTT. As protein: CASSLGFLASTGELFF.

DNA for the CDR3: TGCGCCAGCAGCTTGGCCCCCCAAGAGACCCAGTACTTC. Protein product: CASSLAPQETQYF. The J gene is TRBJ2-5, the V gene TRBV5-1; unclear D gene. V was shortened by 0 bases and J by 1 base, with 4 bases between the two germline ends. The CDR3 has 13 residues. Germline values: CDR1 SGHRS, CDR2 YFSETQ.

V gene TRBV28 combines with J gene TRBJ2-7; D possibly corresponds to TRBD1 (5 bases). Trimming took 4 bases from V and 0 from J, leaving 16 bases between them. Looked up from germline, CDR1 is MDHEN and CDR2 is SYDVKM. The CDR3 spans 16 residues. The CDR3 DNA follows: TGTGCCAGCAGTTACTTCGGACAAGTATTCTCCTACGAGCAGTACTTC. Amino acid sequence: CASSYFGQVFSYEQYF.

The chain is built from TRBV30 and TRBJ1-5; 7 bases line up with TRBD1. V lost 3 bases to trimming and J lost 4 bases; unmatched junction nucleotides: 9. The CDR3 has 15 amino acids. The germline V gene has CDR1 GTSNPN and CDR2 SVGIG (reference sequence). As DNA, the CDR3 is TGTGCCTGGAGACCCACAGGGGATGGTAATCAGCCCCAGCATTTT. This translates into CAWRPTGDGNQPQHF.

V is TRBV11-2 and J is TRBJ2-5; no clear D gene. V lost 1 base to trimming and J lost 9 bases, with 12 bases between them. Germline V CDR1 and CDR2: SGHAT, FQNNGV. The CDR3 extends over 13 amino acids. The DNA of the CDR3 is TGTGCCAGCAGCTTAGCCGCAGCTGAGGCCCAGTACTTC. Residues: CASSLAAAEAQYF.

In this sample, this clonotype turned up many times. The V call is TRBV5-6, the J call TRBJ2-7; TRBD1 might be the D (5 bases). This CDR3 has 14 amino acids. Germline V gives CDR1 SGHDT, CDR2 YYEEEE. V was trimmed by 7 bases and J by 2 bases, leaving 16 bases between them. CDR3 coding DNA: TGTGCCAGCCAGCCTCCAACAGGAGCCTACGAGCAGTACTTC. Its translation is CASQPPTGAYEQYF.

The V call is TRBV5-5, the J call TRBJ2-3; 7 nucleotides match TRBD2. This CDR3 contains 16 residues. The V gene end was trimmed by 0 bases and the J gene end by 4 bases; junction bases not matched to a gene: 8. Germline V CDR1 and CDR2: SGHKS, YYEKEE (reference sequence). The CDR3 protein is CASSLEWGRAPDTQYF. CDR3 in DNA: TGTGCCAGCAGCTTGGAATGGGGGAGGGCCCCAGATACGCAGTATTTT.

At least ten counts were recorded for this clonotype. This CDR3 is CATSREGNQPQHF. In DNA, the CDR3 is TGTGCCACCAGTCGGGAAGGGAATCAGCCCCAGCATTTT. The V gene is TRBV15, the J gene TRBJ1-5; D remains ambiguous. The CDR3 spans 13 residues. Germline V CDR1 and CDR2: LNHNV, YYDKDF (reference sequence). Trimming took off 6 bases at V and 4 bases at J, with 10 bases between the two ends.

This chain connects TRBV6-5 to TRBJ2-1; the D gene could be TRBD1 or TRBD2 (5 bases each). V lost 0 bases, J lost 8 bases, and 11 bases lay in between. The germline V gene has CDR1 MNHEY and CDR2 SVGAGI. This CDR3 is 14 amino acids long. Here the CDR3 reads CASSYSQGSDEQFF. CDR3 DNA sequence: TGTGCCAGCAGTTACTCCCAGGGTAGCGATGAGCAGTTCTTC.

The V and J genes are TRBV12-3 or TRBV12-4 and TRBJ2-1, with D perhaps matching TRBD1 (5 bases). The CDR3 spans 16 residues. The V end lost 7 bases, the J end lost 7 bases, and 23 bases lay between the germline ends. CDR3 sequence: CASTGLSKPPRNEQFF. Here the CDR3 DNA reads TGTGCCAGCACAGGGCTGTCGAAACCACCAAGGAATGAGCAGTTCTTC.